This T cell receptor (beta chain) was obtained from a study of blood T cell repertoires in COVID-19. Study background: In each case, the material was cDNA or gDNA derived from T cells, B-cell-depleted T cells, or PBMCs.

CDR1 and CDR2 (germline): LNHNV, YYDKDF (reference sequence). The CDR3 is 14 amino acids. V was pared by 5 bases and J by 6 bases, with 6 bases of the junction left unmatched. Sequencing was performed with immunoSEQ multiplex PCR; in TCRdb, only in-frame clones are kept and a portion is missing. Here the sample spans some 300,000 clones, 85% to 90% being singletons. What was sequenced was PBMCs or T cells enriched from blood (not recorded which). The receptor was derived from a woman in her 50s who had been exposed to COVID-19. The chain links TRBV15 to TRBJ1-5; 8 bases map to TRBD1. CDR3 loop: CATSDMQGAQPQHF. The CDR3 DNA follows: TGTGCCACCAGCGACATGCAGGGGGCTCAGCCCCAGCATTTT.